A selection of T cell receptor beta chains follows, all from one sample in a study of cytomegalovirus exposure and HLA in healthy donors. The repertoire was sequenced with immunoSEQ multiplex PCR; TCRdb's copy has only in-frame clones and lacks some. Of 200,000 to 250,000 clones in the sample, more than 60% are singletons; the top ten hold less than 20%. The specimen sequenced was PBMCs. These receptors all stem from a man aged 40-49 years in good health and CMV-seronegative. Each CDR3 is given with its conserved first and last residue. Each record gives: V gene, D gene, J gene, clone size, CDR3 DNA, CDR3 protein. The D gene is left open where the match is weak. The size field is filled for only some rows; it gives once, few, many or a size class.

V gene: TRBV7-9; D gene: -; J gene: TRBJ2-1; clone size: few; CDR3 DNA: TGTGCCCCCGGACGGGGAGATGAGCAGTTCTTC; CDR3 protein: CAPGRGDEQFF
V gene: TRBV19; D gene: TRBD1; J gene: TRBJ1-2; clone size: -; CDR3 DNA: TGTGTCAGTAGTATTCCGACAGGGCACTATGGCTACACCTTC; CDR3 protein: CVSSIPTGHYGYTF
V gene: TRBV7-6; D gene: -; J gene: TRBJ2-2; clone size: -; CDR3 DNA: TGTGCCAGCAGCTTAGTAGTCAGCGAAGGGAACACCGGGGAGCTGTTTTTT; CDR3 protein: CASSLVVSEGNTGELFF
V gene: TRBV18; D gene: -; J gene: TRBJ1-6; clone size: -; CDR3 DNA: TGTGCCAGCTCACGCAGGCGTGATTCACCCCTCCACTTT; CDR3 protein: CASSRRRDSPLHF
V gene: TRBV5-4; D gene: TRBD1; J gene: TRBJ2-3; clone size: -; CDR3 DNA: TGTGCCAGCAGCTCCGACAGGGGGGCGCAGTATTTT; CDR3 protein: CASSSDRGAQYF
V gene: TRBV19; D gene: -; J gene: TRBJ1-3; clone size: few; CDR3 DNA: TGTGCCAGTAGTACAGGGTCTGGAAACACCATATATTTT; CDR3 protein: CASSTGSGNTIYF
V gene: TRBV15; D gene: TRBD2; J gene: TRBJ2-7; clone size: -; CDR3 DNA: TGTGCCACCAGCAGACAGCTAGCGGGAGGGCCTAGATACGAGCAGTACTTC; CDR3 protein: CATSRQLAGGPRYEQYF
V gene: TRBV19; D gene: -; J gene: TRBJ1-5; clone size: -; CDR3 DNA: TGTGCCAGTAGTATAGCGGGAAAACAGGGTTACAATCAGCCCCAGCATTTT; CDR3 protein: CASSIAGKQGYNQPQHF
V gene: TRBV11-1; D gene: TRBD2; J gene: TRBJ2-3; clone size: -; CDR3 DNA: TGTGCCAGCAGCCCCGGGACTAGCGGGACCACAGATACGCAGTATTTT; CDR3 protein: CASSPGTSGTTDTQYF
V gene: TRBV7-5; D gene: -; J gene: TRBJ2-3; clone size: -; CDR3 DNA: TGTGCCAGAAGCTTATATGATCTAGCGGGGGGGCCGTTACCTAGCACAGATACGCAGTATTTT; CDR3 protein: CARSLYDLAGGPLPSTDTQYF
V gene: TRBV5-1; D gene: -; J gene: TRBJ2-1; clone size: -; CDR3 DNA: TGCGCCAGCAGCCTAAGGGACTCCCAAAGCTCCTACAATGAGCAGTTCTTC; CDR3 protein: CASSLRDSQSSYNEQFF
V gene: TRBV7-6; D gene: -; J gene: TRBJ1-4; clone size: -; CDR3 DNA: TGTGCCAGCAGCCACGAGCTGGCGGGGCCGGGTGAAAAACTGTTTTTT; CDR3 protein: CASSHELAGPGEKLFF
V gene: TRBV30; D gene: -; J gene: TRBJ1-2; clone size: -; CDR3 DNA: TGTGCCTGGAGCGGCGACCTGGGCGGCTACACCTTC; CDR3 protein: CAWSGDLGGYTF
V gene: TRBV28; D gene: TRBD2; J gene: TRBJ2-7; clone size: -; CDR3 DNA: TGTGCCAGCAGTTTGCCACTAGCGGGAGTAAGAACCTACGAGCAGTACTTC; CDR3 protein: CASSLPLAGVRTYEQYF
V gene: TRBV10-3; D gene: -; J gene: TRBJ2-7; clone size: -; CDR3 DNA: TGTGCCATCAGTGACACTAGCAGATCCTACGAGCAGTACTTC; CDR3 protein: CAISDTSRSYEQYF
V gene: TRBV7-9; D gene: TRBD2; J gene: TRBJ2-1; clone size: -; CDR3 DNA: TGTGCCAGCAGCTTAGTCGGGGGGGGCCGTTACAATGAGCAGTTCTTC; CDR3 protein: CASSLVGGGRYNEQFF
V gene: TRBV11-2; D gene: -; J gene: TRBJ2-5; clone size: -; CDR3 DNA: TGTGCCAGCAGCTCAGAGACTCCCCCCGAGACCCAGTACTTC; CDR3 protein: CASSSETPPETQYF
V gene: TRBV27; D gene: -; J gene: TRBJ2-3; clone size: -; CDR3 DNA: TGTGCCAGCAGGGGGGCAAATACGCAGTATTTT; CDR3 protein: CASRGANTQYF
V gene: TRBV5-1; D gene: -; J gene: TRBJ1-2; clone size: -; CDR3 DNA: TGCGCCAGCAGCCTGGTAGACAGAGGCTATGGCTACACCTTC; CDR3 protein: CASSLVDRGYGYTF
V gene: TRBV28; D gene: -; J gene: TRBJ2-6; clone size: few; CDR3 DNA: TGTGCCAGCAGTTTGGGGGGTGGGGCCAACGTCCTGACTTTC; CDR3 protein: CASSLGGGANVLTF
V gene: TRBV7-9; D gene: -; J gene: TRBJ2-2; clone size: -; CDR3 DNA: TGTGCCAGCAGCTTGGGGCCAGGGTCGACCGGGGAGCTGTTTTTT; CDR3 protein: CASSLGPGSTGELFF
V gene: TRBV9; D gene: TRBD1; J gene: TRBJ2-2; clone size: -; CDR3 DNA: TGTGCCAGCAGCGTGACAGGGGGCGTAGCCGGGGAGCTGTTTTTT; CDR3 protein: CASSVTGGVAGELFF
V gene: TRBV9; D gene: -; J gene: TRBJ2-1; clone size: -; CDR3 DNA: TGTGCCAGCAGCGTAGAGGGTGCAGGGCGGTACAATGAGCAGTTCTTC; CDR3 protein: CASSVEGAGRYNEQFF
V gene: TRBV9; D gene: TRBD1; J gene: TRBJ1-2; clone size: -; CDR3 DNA: TGTGCCAGCAGCCCTGGACAGGGGAACTATGGCTACACCTTC; CDR3 protein: CASSPGQGNYGYTF
V gene: TRBV13; D gene: TRBD1; J gene: TRBJ1-1; clone size: -; CDR3 DNA: TGTGCCAGCAGCTGGGACAGCGAGAACACTGAAGCTTTCTTT; CDR3 protein: CASSWDSENTEAFF
V gene: TRBV4-2; D gene: -; J gene: TRBJ2-4; clone size: few; CDR3 DNA: TGTGCCAGCAGCCAAGAAGGTAGCGCCAGATTCAAAAACATTCAGTACTTC; CDR3 protein: CASSQEGSARFKNIQYF
V gene: TRBV27; D gene: -; J gene: TRBJ2-3; clone size: -; CDR3 DNA: TGTGCCAGCAGTTTAAGGGACTTCACAGATACGCAGTATTTT; CDR3 protein: CASSLRDFTDTQYF
V gene: TRBV7-3; D gene: TRBD2; J gene: TRBJ2-1; clone size: -; CDR3 DNA: TGTGCCAGCAGCTTAAGGCGGGAGGGTCCCTACAATGAGCAGTTCTTC; CDR3 protein: CASSLRREGPYNEQFF
V gene: TRBV5-1; D gene: -; J gene: TRBJ1-1; clone size: -; CDR3 DNA: TGCGCCAGCAGCTTGGTTCGGCCCGACGGGGCTTTCTTT; CDR3 protein: CASSLVRPDGAFF
V gene: TRBV19; D gene: TRBD1; J gene: TRBJ1-2; clone size: -; CDR3 DNA: TGTGCCAGTAGTCTGGGACAGGGGTTGGACTACACCTTC; CDR3 protein: CASSLGQGLDYTF
V gene: TRBV7-2; D gene: TRBD2; J gene: TRBJ2-3; clone size: -; CDR3 DNA: TGTGCCAGCAGGTCGGGGGGGGTCTTGGGCACAGATACGCAGTATTTT; CDR3 protein: CASRSGGVLGTDTQYF
V gene: TRBV10-3; D gene: TRBD1; J gene: TRBJ2-1; clone size: -; CDR3 DNA: TGTGCCATCACCCCCAGGACAGGGGGCAGTGAGCAGTTCTTC; CDR3 protein: CAITPRTGGSEQFF
V gene: TRBV19; D gene: -; J gene: TRBJ2-7; clone size: -; CDR3 DNA: TGTGCCAGTAGTATAGGGGCGTCTTCCTACGAGCAGTACTTC; CDR3 protein: CASSIGASSYEQYF
V gene: TRBV23-1; D gene: -; J gene: TRBJ2-7; clone size: -; CDR3 DNA: TGCGCCAGCAGTCAACCCTTCACAGAGAACTACGAGCAGTACTTC; CDR3 protein: CASSQPFTENYEQYF
V gene: TRBV4-2; D gene: -; J gene: TRBJ2-7; clone size: -; CDR3 DNA: TGTGCCAGCAGCCAAGATGGTGGGGGGGCGAGCTACGAGCAGTACTTC; CDR3 protein: CASSQDGGGASYEQYF
V gene: TRBV5-6; D gene: -; J gene: TRBJ2-1; clone size: -; CDR3 DNA: TGTGCCAGCAGCTGGGCCGGGAGCTTGAATGAGCAGTTCTTC; CDR3 protein: CASSWAGSLNEQFF
V gene: TRBV7-6; D gene: -; J gene: TRBJ2-2; clone size: -; CDR3 DNA: TGTGCCAGCAGCTTATCTGGGGGGAGGAACACCGGGGAGCTGTTTTTT; CDR3 protein: CASSLSGGRNTGELFF
V gene: TRBV27; D gene: TRBD2; J gene: TRBJ2-5; clone size: -; CDR3 DNA: TGTGCCAGCAGTTTATCGTTCATGTCTAGCGGGGGATCCCAAGAGACCCAGTACTTC; CDR3 protein: CASSLSFMSSGGSQETQYF
V gene: TRBV28; D gene: -; J gene: TRBJ2-3; clone size: -; CDR3 DNA: TGTGCCAGCAGTACCTCTACTAGCACAGATACGCAGTATTTT; CDR3 protein: CASSTSTSTDTQYF
V gene: TRBV6-6; D gene: TRBD2; J gene: TRBJ2-7; clone size: -; CDR3 DNA: TGTGCCAGCACTTCGGGGGGGGCGGGATTTACCTACGAGCAGTACTTC; CDR3 protein: CASTSGGAGFTYEQYF
V gene: TRBV13; D gene: -; J gene: TRBJ1-3; clone size: few; CDR3 DNA: TGTGCCAGCGGCTCTGGGTCGATCGGGGGAAACACCATATATTTT; CDR3 protein: CASGSGSIGGNTIYF
V gene: TRBV29-1; D gene: TRBD1; J gene: TRBJ2-7; clone size: -; CDR3 DNA: TGCAGCGTTGAAGATAAAGTGACAGGGGTTCACGAGCAGTACTTC; CDR3 protein: CSVEDKVTGVHEQYF
V gene: TRBV7-9; D gene: -; J gene: TRBJ2-7; clone size: -; CDR3 DNA: TGTTCCAGCAGCTCCCCCCCGGGGGTCTACGAGCAGTACTTC; CDR3 protein: CSSSSPPGVYEQYF
V gene: TRBV5-1; D gene: -; J gene: TRBJ1-2; clone size: -; CDR3 DNA: TGCGCCAGCAGCTTGGGACACGCATATGGCTACACCTTC; CDR3 protein: CASSLGHAYGYTF
V gene: TRBV27; D gene: TRBD2; J gene: TRBJ2-7; clone size: -; CDR3 DNA: TGTGCCAGCAGTTTATCGATCCTAGCGGGAGGCGTAATCGAGCAGTACTTC; CDR3 protein: CASSLSILAGGVIEQYF
V gene: TRBV7-9; D gene: -; J gene: TRBJ2-7; clone size: few; CDR3 DNA: TGTGCCAGCAGCTTTAAGGGGTCCTACGAGCAGTACTTC; CDR3 protein: CASSFKGSYEQYF
V gene: TRBV7-2; D gene: -; J gene: TRBJ2-1; clone size: -; CDR3 DNA: TGTGCCAGCAGCCACGGGACTCTGATGGGGGAGCAGTTCTTC; CDR3 protein: CASSHGTLMGEQFF
V gene: TRBV27; D gene: -; J gene: TRBJ2-1; clone size: -; CDR3 DNA: TGTGCCAGCAGTTTAGCGGACAGCTCCTACAATGAGCAGTTCTTC; CDR3 protein: CASSLADSSYNEQFF
V gene: TRBV29-1; D gene: TRBD1; J gene: TRBJ2-2; clone size: -; CDR3 DNA: TGCAGCGGGGGACCGGGACAGGGGGCGAACACCGGGGAGCTGTTTTTT; CDR3 protein: CSGGPGQGANTGELFF
V gene: TRBV4-1; D gene: -; J gene: TRBJ1-1; clone size: once; CDR3 DNA: TGCGCCAGCAGCCAAGTGTGGCAGTGGAACACTGAAGCTTTCTTT; CDR3 protein: CASSQVWQWNTEAFF
V gene: TRBV6-5; D gene: TRBD1; J gene: TRBJ1-1; clone size: -; CDR3 DNA: TGTGCCAGCAGTTGGGGGACAGGGAGATACACTGAAGCTTTCTTT; CDR3 protein: CASSWGTGRYTEAFF
V gene: TRBV9; D gene: TRBD1; J gene: TRBJ1-3; clone size: -; CDR3 DNA: TGTGCCAGCAGCGCAGGACAGGGCCTCTCGGGAAACACCATATATTTT; CDR3 protein: CASSAGQGLSGNTIYF
V gene: TRBV27; D gene: -; J gene: TRBJ2-1; clone size: -; CDR3 DNA: TGTGCCAGCAGTTTATCGACCCCCTGGGCCCGTGCCCCGTTCTTC; CDR3 protein: CASSLSTPWARAPFF